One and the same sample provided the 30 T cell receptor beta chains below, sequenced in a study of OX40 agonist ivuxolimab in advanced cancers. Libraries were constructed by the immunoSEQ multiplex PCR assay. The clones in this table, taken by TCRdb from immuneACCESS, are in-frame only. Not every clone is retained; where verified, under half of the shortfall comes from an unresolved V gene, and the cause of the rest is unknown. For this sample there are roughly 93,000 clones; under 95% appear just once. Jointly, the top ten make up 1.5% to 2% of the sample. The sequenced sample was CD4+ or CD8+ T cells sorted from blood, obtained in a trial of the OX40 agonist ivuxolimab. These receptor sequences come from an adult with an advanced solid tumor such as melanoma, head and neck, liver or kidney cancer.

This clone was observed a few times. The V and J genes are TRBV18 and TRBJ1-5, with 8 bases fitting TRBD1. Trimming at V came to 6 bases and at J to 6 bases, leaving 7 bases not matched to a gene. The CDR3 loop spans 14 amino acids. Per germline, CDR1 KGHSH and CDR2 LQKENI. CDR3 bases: TGTGCCAGCTCTCCCGGACAGGGTCCTCAGCCCCAGCATTTT. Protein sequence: CASSPGQGPQPQHF.

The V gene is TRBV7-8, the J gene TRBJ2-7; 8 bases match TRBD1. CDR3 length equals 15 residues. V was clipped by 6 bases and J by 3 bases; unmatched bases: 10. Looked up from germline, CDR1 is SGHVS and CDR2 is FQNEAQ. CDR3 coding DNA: TGTGCCAGCAGGGGATGGACAGGGACGGGCTACGAGCAGTACTTC. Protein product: CASRGWTGTGYEQYF.

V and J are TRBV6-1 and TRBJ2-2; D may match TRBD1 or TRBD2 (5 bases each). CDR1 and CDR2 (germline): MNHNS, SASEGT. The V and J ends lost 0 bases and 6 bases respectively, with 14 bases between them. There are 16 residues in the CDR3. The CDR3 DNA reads TGTGCCAGCAGTGAAGCCGGGGACGGAATCCCCGGGGAGCTGTTTTTT. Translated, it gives CASSEAGDGIPGELFF.

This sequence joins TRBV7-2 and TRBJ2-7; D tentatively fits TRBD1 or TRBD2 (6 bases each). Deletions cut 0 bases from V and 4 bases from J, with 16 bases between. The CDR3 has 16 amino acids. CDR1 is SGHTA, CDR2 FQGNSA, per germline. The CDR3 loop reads CASSLAPSGAGYEQYF. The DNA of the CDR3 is TGTGCCAGCAGCTTAGCCCCTTCGGGGGCGGGTTACGAGCAGTACTTC.

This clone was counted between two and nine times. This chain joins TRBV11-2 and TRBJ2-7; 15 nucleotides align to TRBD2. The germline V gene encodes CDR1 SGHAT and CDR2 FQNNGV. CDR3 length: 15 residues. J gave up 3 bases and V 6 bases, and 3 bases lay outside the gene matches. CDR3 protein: CASRRTSGRDYEQYF. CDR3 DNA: TGTGCCAGCAGGCGGACTAGCGGGAGGGACTACGAGCAGTACTTC.

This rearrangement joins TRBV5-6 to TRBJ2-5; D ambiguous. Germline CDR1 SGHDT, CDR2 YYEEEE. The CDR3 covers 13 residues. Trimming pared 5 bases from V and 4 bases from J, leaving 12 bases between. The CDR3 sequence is CASSPGWGETQYF. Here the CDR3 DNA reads TGTGCCAGCAGTCCGGGCTGGGGAGAGACCCAGTACTTC.

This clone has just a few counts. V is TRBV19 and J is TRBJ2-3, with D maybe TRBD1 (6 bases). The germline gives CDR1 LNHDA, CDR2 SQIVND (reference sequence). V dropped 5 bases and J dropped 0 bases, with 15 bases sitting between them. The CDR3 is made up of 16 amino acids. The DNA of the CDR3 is TGTGCCAGTAGTTCAAGGACAGAGCGGAGCACAGATACGCAGTATTTT. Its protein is CASSSRTERSTDTQYF.

For the CDR3, the DNA is TGTGCCAGCAGCTCCACTTATGGGCCCCACTCTACGCAGTATTTT. This codes for CASSSTYGPHSTQYF. The chain combines TRBV7-6 with TRBJ2-3; D is unclear. Germline V CDR1 and CDR2: SGHVS, FNYEAQ. The CDR3 is made up of 15 amino acids. V dropped 4 bases and J dropped 8 bases, with 19 bases sitting between them.

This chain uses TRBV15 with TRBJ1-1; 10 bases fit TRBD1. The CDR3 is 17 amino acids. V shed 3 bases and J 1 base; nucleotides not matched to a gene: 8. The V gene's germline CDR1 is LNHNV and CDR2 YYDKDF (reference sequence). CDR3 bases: TGTGCCACCAGCAGGTTGGGGACAGGGGTGGGGAACACTGAAGCTTTCTTT. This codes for CATSRLGTGVGNTEAFF.

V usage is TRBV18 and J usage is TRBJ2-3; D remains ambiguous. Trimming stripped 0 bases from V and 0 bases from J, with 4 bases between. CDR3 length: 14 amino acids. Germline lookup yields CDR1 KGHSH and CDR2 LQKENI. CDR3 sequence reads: CASSPPSSTDTQYF. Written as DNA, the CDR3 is TGTGCCAGCTCACCACCCTCTAGCACAGATACGCAGTATTTT. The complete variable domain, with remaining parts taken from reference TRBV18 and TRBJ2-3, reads NAGVMQNPRHLVRRRGQEARLRCSPMKGHSHVYWYRQLPEEGLKFMVYLQKENIIDESGMPKERFSAEFPKEGPSILRIQQVVRGDSAAYFCASSPPSSTDTQYFGPGTRLTVL.

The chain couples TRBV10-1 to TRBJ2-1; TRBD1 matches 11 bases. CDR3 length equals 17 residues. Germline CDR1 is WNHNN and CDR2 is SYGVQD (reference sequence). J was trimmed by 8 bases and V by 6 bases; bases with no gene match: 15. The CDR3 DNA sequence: TGCGCCAGCAGCTCCAGGAGTGGGACAGGGGGACGGGATGAGCAGTTCTTC. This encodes CASSSRSGTGGRDEQFF.

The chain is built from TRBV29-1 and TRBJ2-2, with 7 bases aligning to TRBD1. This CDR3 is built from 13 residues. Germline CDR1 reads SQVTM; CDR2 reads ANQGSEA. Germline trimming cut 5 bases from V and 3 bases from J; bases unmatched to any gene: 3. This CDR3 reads CSVRGLYTGELFF. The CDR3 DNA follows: TGCAGCGTTAGGGGGCTCTACACCGGGGAGCTGTTTTTT.

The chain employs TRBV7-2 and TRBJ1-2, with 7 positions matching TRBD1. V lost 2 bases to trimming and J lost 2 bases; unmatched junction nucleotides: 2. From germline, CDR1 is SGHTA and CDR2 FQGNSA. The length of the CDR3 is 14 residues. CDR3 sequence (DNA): TGTGCCAGCAGCTTACCGGGACAGAACTATGGCTACACCTTC. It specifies CASSLPGQNYGYTF.

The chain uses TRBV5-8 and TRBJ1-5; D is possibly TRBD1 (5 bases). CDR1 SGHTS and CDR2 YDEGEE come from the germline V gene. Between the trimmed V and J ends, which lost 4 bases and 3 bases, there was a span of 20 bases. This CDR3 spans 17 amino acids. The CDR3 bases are TGTGCCAGCAGCCCCCCTATTTCGGGGGTGAACAATCAGCCCCAGCATTTT. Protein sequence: CASSPPISGVNNQPQHF. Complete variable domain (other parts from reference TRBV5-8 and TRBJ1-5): EAGVTQSPTHLIKTRGQQATLRCSPISGHTSVYWYQQALGLGLQFLLWYDEGEERNRGNFPPRFSGRQFPNYSSELNVNALELEDSALYLCASSPPISGVNNQPQHFGDGTRLSIL.

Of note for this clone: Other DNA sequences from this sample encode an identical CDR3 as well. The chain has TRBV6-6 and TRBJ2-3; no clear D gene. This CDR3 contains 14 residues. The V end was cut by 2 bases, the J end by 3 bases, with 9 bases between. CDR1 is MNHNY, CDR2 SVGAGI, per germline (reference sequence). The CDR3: CASSYPSRTDTQYF. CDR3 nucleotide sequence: TGTGCCAGCAGTTACCCCTCCAGAACAGATACGCAGTATTTT.

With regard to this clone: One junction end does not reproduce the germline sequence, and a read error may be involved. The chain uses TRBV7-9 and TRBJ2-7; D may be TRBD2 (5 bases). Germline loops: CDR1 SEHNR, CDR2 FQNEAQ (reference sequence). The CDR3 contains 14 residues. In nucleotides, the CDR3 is TGTGCCAGCAGTTTAGCGACTGGTATCTACGAGCAGTACTTC. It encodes CASSLATGIYEQYF.

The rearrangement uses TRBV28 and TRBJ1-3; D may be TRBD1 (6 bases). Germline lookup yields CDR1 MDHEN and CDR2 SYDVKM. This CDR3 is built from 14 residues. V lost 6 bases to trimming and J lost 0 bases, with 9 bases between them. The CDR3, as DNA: TGTGCCAGCAGACAGGGCTACTCTGGAAACACCATATATTTT. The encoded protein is CASRQGYSGNTIYF.

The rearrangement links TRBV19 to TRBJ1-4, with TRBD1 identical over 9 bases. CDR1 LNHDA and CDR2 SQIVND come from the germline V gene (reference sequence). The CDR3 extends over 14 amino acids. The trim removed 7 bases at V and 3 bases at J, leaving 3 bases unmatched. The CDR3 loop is CASKGQGSNEKLFF. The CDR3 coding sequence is TGTGCCAGTAAGGGACAGGGATCTAATGAAAAACTGTTTTTT.

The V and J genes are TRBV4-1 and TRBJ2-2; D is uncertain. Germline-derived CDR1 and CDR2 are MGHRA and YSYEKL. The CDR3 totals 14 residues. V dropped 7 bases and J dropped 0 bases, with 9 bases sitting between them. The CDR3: CASKDLTNTGELFF. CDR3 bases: TGCGCCAGCAAGGACCTTACGAACACCGGGGAGCTGTTTTTT.

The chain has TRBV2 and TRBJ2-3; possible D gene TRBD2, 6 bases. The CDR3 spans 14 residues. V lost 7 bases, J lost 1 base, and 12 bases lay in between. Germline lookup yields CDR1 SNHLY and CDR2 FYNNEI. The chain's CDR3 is CASISGEGTDTQYF. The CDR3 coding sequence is TGTGCCAGCATCTCGGGGGAGGGCACAGATACGCAGTATTTT.

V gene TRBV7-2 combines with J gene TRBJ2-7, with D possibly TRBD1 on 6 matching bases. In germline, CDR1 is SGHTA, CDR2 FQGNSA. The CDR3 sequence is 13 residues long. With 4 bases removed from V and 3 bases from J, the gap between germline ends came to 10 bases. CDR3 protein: CASSSQGIYEQYF. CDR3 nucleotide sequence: TGTGCCAGCAGCTCGCAGGGGATCTACGAGCAGTACTTC.

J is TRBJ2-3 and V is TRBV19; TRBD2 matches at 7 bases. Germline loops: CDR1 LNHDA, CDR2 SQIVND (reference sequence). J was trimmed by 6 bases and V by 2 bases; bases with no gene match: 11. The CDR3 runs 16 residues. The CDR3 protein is CASSIQSGTPRDTQYF. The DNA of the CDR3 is TGTGCCAGTAGTATACAGAGCGGGACCCCAAGGGATACGCAGTATTTT.

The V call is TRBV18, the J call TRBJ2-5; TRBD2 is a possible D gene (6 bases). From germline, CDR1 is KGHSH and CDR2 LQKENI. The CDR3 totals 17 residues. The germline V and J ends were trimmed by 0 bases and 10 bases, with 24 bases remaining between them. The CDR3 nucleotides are TGTGCCAGCTCACCACCGAATCCAGGGCCGGCCGTGGGGGGCCAGTACTTC. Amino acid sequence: CASSPPNPGPAVGGQYF.

CDR3 protein: CASSFITGTGELFF. In DNA, the CDR3 is TGTGCCAGCAGCTTTATCACGGGGACCGGGGAGCTGTTTTTT. V and J are TRBV5-4 and TRBJ2-2; maybe TRBD2 (5 bases). CDR3 length: 14 residues. Trimming removed 2 bases from V and 5 bases from J, with 10 bases in between. Germline lookup yields CDR1 SGHNT and CDR2 YYREEE (reference sequence).

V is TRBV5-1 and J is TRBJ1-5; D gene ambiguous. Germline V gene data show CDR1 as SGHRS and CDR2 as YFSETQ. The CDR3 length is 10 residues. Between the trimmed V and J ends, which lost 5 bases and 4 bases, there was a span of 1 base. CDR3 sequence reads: CASRNQPQHF. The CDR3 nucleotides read TGCGCCAGCAGAAATCAGCCCCAGCATTTT.

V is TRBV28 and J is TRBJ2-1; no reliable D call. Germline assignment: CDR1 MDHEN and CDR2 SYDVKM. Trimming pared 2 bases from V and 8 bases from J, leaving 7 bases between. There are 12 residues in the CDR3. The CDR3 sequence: CASSLRGYEQFF. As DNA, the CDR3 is TGTGCCAGCAGTTTACGTGGCTATGAGCAGTTCTTC.

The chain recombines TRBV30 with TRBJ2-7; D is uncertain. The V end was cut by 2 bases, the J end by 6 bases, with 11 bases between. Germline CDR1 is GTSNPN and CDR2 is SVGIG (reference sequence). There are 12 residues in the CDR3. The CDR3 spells CAWSRGVREQYF. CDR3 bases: TGTGCCTGGAGTCGTGGGGTTCGCGAGCAGTACTTC. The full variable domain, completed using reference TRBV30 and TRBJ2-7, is SQTIHQWPATLVQPVGSPLSLECTVEGTSNPNLYWYRQAAGRGLQLLFYSVGIGQISSEVPQNLSASRPQDRQFILSSKKLLLSDSGFYLCAWSRGVREQYFGPGTRLTVT.

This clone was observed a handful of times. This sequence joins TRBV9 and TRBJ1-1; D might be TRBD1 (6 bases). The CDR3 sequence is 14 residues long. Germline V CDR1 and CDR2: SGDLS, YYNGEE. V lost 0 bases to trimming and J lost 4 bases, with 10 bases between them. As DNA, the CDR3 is TGTGCCAGCAGCGTAGGGTCCAGGGGCACTGAAGCTTTCTTT. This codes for CASSVGSRGTEAFF. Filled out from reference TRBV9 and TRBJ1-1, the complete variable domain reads DSGVTQTPKHLITATGQRVTLRCSPRSGDLSVYWYQQSLDQGLQFLIQYYNGEERAKGNILERFSAQQFPDLHSELNLSSLELGDSALYFCASSVGSRGTEAFFGQGTRLTVV.

The CDR3 nucleotides are TGCGCCAGCAGCCAAGAGGAAAGGGGGAATGAAAAACTGTTTTTT. It is translated as CASSQEERGNEKLFF. V and J are TRBV4-1 and TRBJ1-4, with D perhaps TRBD1 (6 bases). CDR1 and CDR2 from the germline V gene are MGHRA and YSYEKL. Trimming cost V 0 bases and J 5 bases, with 10 bases left between them. There are 15 residues in the CDR3.

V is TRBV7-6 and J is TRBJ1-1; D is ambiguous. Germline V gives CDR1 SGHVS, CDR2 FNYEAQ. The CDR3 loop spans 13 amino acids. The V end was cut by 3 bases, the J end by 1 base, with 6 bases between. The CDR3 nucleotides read TGTGCCAGCAGCTTCTCGGAGAACACTGAAGCTTTCTTT. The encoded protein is CASSFSENTEAFF.